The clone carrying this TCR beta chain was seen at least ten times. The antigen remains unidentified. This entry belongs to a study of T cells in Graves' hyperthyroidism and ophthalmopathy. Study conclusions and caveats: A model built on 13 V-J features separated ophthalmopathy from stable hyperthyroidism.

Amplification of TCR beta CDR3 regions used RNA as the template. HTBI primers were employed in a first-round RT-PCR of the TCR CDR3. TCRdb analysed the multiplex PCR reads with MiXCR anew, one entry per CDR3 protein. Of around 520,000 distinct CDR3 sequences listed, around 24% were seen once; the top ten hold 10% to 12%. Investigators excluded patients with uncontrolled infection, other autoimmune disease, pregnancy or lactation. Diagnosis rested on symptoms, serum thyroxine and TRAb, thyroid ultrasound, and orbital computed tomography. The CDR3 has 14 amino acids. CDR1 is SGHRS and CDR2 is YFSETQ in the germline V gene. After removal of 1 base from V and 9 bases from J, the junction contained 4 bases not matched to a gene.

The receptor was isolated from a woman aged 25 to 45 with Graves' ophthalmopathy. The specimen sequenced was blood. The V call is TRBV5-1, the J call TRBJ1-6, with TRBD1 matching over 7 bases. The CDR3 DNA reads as TGCGCCAGCAGCTTGACAGGGGAAAGTTCACCCCTCCACTTT. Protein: CASSLTGESSPLHF.